The 10 T cell receptor beta chains in this list originate from one sample, sequenced in a study of T cell responses to AZD1222 COVID-19 vaccine. The repertoire was sequenced with immunoSEQ multiplex PCR; TCRdb's copy has only in-frame clones and lacks some. This sample carries some 130,000 clones, around 93% of them seen once, and the ten largest clones take under 3.5%. The specimen was peripheral blood, collected 28 days after the second AZD1222 dose. These TCRs come from an adult who received the AZD1222 COVID-19 vaccine.

The chain is built from TRBV7-2 and TRBJ2-7; no reliable D call. The CDR3 spans 16 residues. Trimming pared 1 base from V and 0 bases from J, leaving 13 bases between. Germline loops: CDR1 SGHTA, CDR2 FQGNSA. DNA for the CDR3: TGTGCCAGCAGCTTAGTCGGCAGCCCGAGCTCCTACGAGCAGTACTTC. Amino acids: CASSLVGSPSSYEQYF.

CDR3 amino acids: CASSQGQGVGGYTF. The CDR3 coding sequence is TGTGCCAGCAGTCAAGGACAGGGGGTAGGTGGCTACACCTTC. The genes are TRBV28 and TRBJ1-2, with 10 bases that match TRBD1. The CDR3 is made up of 14 amino acids. CDR1 MDHEN and CDR2 SYDVKM come from the germline V gene. Trimming removed 5 bases from V and 7 bases from J; junction bases left unmatched: 7.

V and J are TRBV28 and TRBJ1-2; D not certain. There are 11 residues in the CDR3. The V end lost 3 bases, the J end lost 10 bases, and 9 bases lay between the germline ends. Germline V gives CDR1 MDHEN, CDR2 SYDVKM. In DNA form, the CDR3 reads TGTGCCAGCAGTTTTGTCCCCCCCTACACCTTC. This gives the protein CASSFVPPYTF.

The gene calls are TRBV6-4 and TRBJ2-1; 12 nucleotides align to TRBD2. The CDR3 is 15 amino acids. In germline, CDR1 is MRHNA, CDR2 SNTAGT. The trim removed 6 bases at V and 4 bases at J, leaving 4 bases unmatched. CDR3 DNA sequence: TGTGCCAGCAGCGCCGGGACTAGCGGGTACAATGAGCAGTTCTTC. Encoded protein: CASSAGTSGYNEQFF.

This sequence joins TRBV27 and TRBJ2-1; TRBD2 aligns across 7 bases. The CDR3 consists of 16 residues. Per germline, CDR1 MNHEY and CDR2 SMNVEV (reference sequence). J lost 0 bases, V lost 4 bases, and 6 bases had no gene match. The CDR3 here is CASSSELAASYNEQFF. The CDR3 DNA follows: TGTGCCAGCAGTTCGGAGCTAGCGGCCTCCTACAATGAGCAGTTCTTC.

The chain recombines TRBV5-6 with TRBJ1-2; D perhaps matches TRBD1 (6 bases). Trimming left V 5 bases short and J 5 bases short, with 10 bases between. The CDR3 covers 12 residues. CDR1 and CDR2 (germline): SGHDT, YYEEEE. The CDR3 bases are TGTGCCAGCAGTACAAGGGGGTATGGCTACACCTTC. Protein product: CASSTRGYGYTF.

This chain links TRBV12-3 or TRBV12-4 with TRBJ1-1; no reliable D call. The CDR3 covers 12 residues. Trimming removed 3 bases at V and 3 bases at J, with 5 bases between. As DNA, the CDR3 is TGTGCCAGCAGTTTGGTGGACACTGAAGCTTTCTTT. Amino acid sequence: CASSLVDTEAFF.

This chain uses TRBV18 with TRBJ2-1; the D is unclear. The CDR3 is 13 residues long. CDR1 KGHSH and CDR2 LQKENI come from the germline V gene. Deletions cut 4 bases from V and 5 bases from J, with 9 bases between. The CDR3 nucleotides are TGTGCCAGCTCACTATATACCAACAATGAGCAGTTCTTC. It encodes CASSLYTNNEQFF. The variable domain in full, completed from reference TRBV18 and TRBJ2-1, reads NAGVMQNPRHLVRRRGQEARLRCSPMKGHSHVYWYRQLPEEGLKFMVYLQKENIIDESGMPKERFSAEFPKEGPSILRIQQVVRGDSAAYFCASSLYTNNEQFFGPGTRLTVL.

This chain connects TRBV19 to TRBJ1-2; maybe TRBD1 (5 bases). Per germline, CDR1 LNHDA and CDR2 SQIVND (reference sequence). The ends were cut back, 7 bases at V and 0 bases at J, with 12 bases in the middle. The CDR3 has 14 residues. CDR3 residues: CASTGTETNYGYTF. In DNA form, the CDR3 reads TGTGCCAGTACTGGGACTGAGACTAACTATGGCTACACCTTC.

CDR3 coding DNA: TGTGCCAGCAGTAACCCCCGGGAGCGGAACCCCCCCTACGAGCAGTACTTC. This codes for CASSNPRERNPPYEQYF. The chain employs TRBV6-2 or TRBV6-3 and TRBJ2-7; D possibly corresponds to TRBD2 (6 bases). The CDR3 sequence is 17 residues long. Germline V lookup: CDR1 MNHEY, CDR2 SVGEGT. V lost 5 bases and J lost 2, with 22 bases in between.